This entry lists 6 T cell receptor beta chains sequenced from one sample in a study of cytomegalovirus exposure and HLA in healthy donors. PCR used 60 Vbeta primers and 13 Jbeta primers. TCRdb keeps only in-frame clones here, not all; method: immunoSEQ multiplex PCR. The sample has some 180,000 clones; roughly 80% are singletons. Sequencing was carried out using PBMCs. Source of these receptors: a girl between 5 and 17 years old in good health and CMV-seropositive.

The CDR3 DNA reads TGCGCCAGCAGTCCGACGGGGGGTGGTAACTATGGCTACACCTTC. This translates into CASSPTGGGNYGYTF. The chain is built from TRBV4-1 and TRBJ1-2, with D perhaps matching TRBD1 (5 bases). This CDR3 has 15 residues. CDR1 and CDR2 (germline): MGHRA, YSYEKL. Trimming stripped 6 bases from V and 1 base from J, with 15 bases between.

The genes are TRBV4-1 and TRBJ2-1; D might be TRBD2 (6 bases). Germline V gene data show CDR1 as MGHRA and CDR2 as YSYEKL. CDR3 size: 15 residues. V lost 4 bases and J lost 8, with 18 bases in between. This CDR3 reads CASSLRASVSHEQFF. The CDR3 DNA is TGCGCCAGCAGCCTGAGGGCTAGCGTGAGCCATGAGCAGTTCTTC.

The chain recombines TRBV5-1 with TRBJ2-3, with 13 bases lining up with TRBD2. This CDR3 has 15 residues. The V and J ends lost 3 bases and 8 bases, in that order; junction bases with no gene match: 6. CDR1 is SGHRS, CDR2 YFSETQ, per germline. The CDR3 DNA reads TGCGCCAGCAGCTCAACTAGCGGGAGGGCCCGTACGCAGTATTTT. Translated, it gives CASSSTSGRARTQYF.

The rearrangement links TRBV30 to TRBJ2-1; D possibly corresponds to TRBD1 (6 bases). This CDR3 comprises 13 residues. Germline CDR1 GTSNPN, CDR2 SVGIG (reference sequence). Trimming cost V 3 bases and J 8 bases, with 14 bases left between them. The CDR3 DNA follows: TGTGCCTGGAGCCGAGGTTCAGGGGATGAGCAGTTCTTC. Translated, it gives CAWSRGSGDEQFF.

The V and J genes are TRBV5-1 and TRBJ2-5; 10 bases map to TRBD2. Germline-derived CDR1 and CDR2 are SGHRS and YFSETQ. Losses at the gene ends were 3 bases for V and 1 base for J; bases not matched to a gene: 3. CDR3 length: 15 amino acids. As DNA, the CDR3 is TGCGCCAGCAGCTCCCCTAGCGGGAGCCAAGAGACCCAGTACTTC. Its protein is CASSSPSGSQETQYF.

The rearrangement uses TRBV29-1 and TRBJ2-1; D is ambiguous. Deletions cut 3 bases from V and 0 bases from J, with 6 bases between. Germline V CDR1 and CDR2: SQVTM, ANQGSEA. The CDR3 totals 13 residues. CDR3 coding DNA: TGCAGCGTTGAGCGGAGCTCCTACAATGAGCAGTTCTTC. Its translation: CSVERSSYNEQFF.